What follows describes a single T cell receptor beta chain. The antigen it binds to is not known. Base quality data are lacking; no much larger clone is found one base away. The receptor library was made with 5' RACE. These reads were obtained on an Illumina HiSeq 2500. A second PCR of about 7 to 12 cycles was run with a J-beta primer mix and a sample-barcoded 5' primer. A template-switch 5' adaptor carrying 12 random nucleotides introduced a unique molecular identifier onto each TCR beta cDNA molecule. Each sample yielded at least 2.5 million CDR3-containing paired-end reads. All of the RNA was converted into first-strand cDNA using the Mint cDNA synthesis kit, with a TRBC-specific oligonucleotide serving as the primer. After uracil-DNA glycosylase treatment, a first 18-cycle PCR used universal primers M1SS and BC2_uni_R on all cDNA. For the original study's pipeline: Normalization of each sample was performed by random selection of 1 million high-quality reads, each carrying a distinct molecular identifier. Reads sharing molecular identifiers were discarded rather than binned into consensus sequences. MiTCR, set to a Q25 quality threshold and the strictest error-elimination algorithm, was used for CDR3 identification, clonotype clustering and error correction. A nonparametric unseen species model with Euler transformation was used to estimate lower-bound total TCR beta diversity. TCRdb itself trimmed the public reads at Q25 with fastp, ran MiXCR and retained productive beta chains. Each CDR3 protein appears once, grouped with its most common genes and DNA. The V and J calls follow TCRdb's processing rather than the paper's. The sample table records 870,000 or so distinct CDR3 sequences; around 30% of these occur just once. Roughly a sixth of the sample goes to the ten largest clones.

Donors were a few dozen systemically healthy Caucasian individuals from Russia aged 6 to 90 years. Each donor gave about 9.2 milliliters of peripheral blood, drawn into EDTA-treated Vacutainer tubes. Ficoll-Paque density-gradient centrifugation was used to isolate PBMCs, with at least 7 million obtained per sample. Trizol reagent was used to extract total RNA from PBMCs, with at least 5 micrograms per sample. The percentages of naive CD45RAhigh/CD27high T cells were determined by flow cytometry on a PBMC aliquot from every donor. This record comes from a study of blood T cells in healthy people across ages (dated by TCRdb to between 2015 and 2016). With regard to the full study: In model experiments, roughly one uniquely barcoded TCR beta cDNA molecule per two T cells was captured by template switching. The study measured age-related changes in TCR beta repertoire diversity using deep sequencing normalized with unique cDNA molecular identifiers. Donors were grouped into four age groups: young (average 16 years), middle-aged (39), aged (about 59) and long-lived (about 90). To avoid experimental bias, donors of different ages were spread randomly across the sequencing lanes. The study analyzed two additional independent replicas of 1 million unique cDNA reads from the same blood draw for two donors, one aged 18 to 30 and one aged 80 or older. Overall study results and their limits: Because donor CMV infection status was unknown, age-related changes in expanded clonotypes were potentially confounded. The percentage of naive T cells measured by flow cytometry correlated strongly with observed TCR beta diversity. Compared with the aged group, the long-lived group had more naive CD4+ T cells, fewer expanded clones and increased TCR diversity, suggesting age selection. Observed TCR beta diversity per million T cells fell roughly linearly with age, and a significant reduction was already apparent by age roughly 40. Conclusive comparison of naive and antigen-experienced compartments was prevented by the profiling of bulk unsorted PBMCs. Estimates of total diversity from one million sequenced T cells were regarded as lower bounds and underestimates.

From its cysteine to its phenylalanine, the CDR3 spans 15 amino acids. Of the read, only the CDR3 DNA is kept; its 45 bases are in frame from base 1. V is pared back by 1 base and J by 2 bases, with 10 bases lying between the germline termini. CDR1 and CDR2, looked up from the germline V gene, are SGHVS and FNYEAQ. This TCR was sampled from an elderly woman in good health. The chain is encoded by TRBV7-6 joined to TRBJ2-3; TRBD2 is a possible D gene, resting on 5 matching bases. Specimen: blood. The CDR3 protein: CASSLGERNTDTQYF. The DNA sequence is as follows: TGTGCCAGCAGCTTAGGAGAGCGGAACACAGATACGCAGTATTTT.